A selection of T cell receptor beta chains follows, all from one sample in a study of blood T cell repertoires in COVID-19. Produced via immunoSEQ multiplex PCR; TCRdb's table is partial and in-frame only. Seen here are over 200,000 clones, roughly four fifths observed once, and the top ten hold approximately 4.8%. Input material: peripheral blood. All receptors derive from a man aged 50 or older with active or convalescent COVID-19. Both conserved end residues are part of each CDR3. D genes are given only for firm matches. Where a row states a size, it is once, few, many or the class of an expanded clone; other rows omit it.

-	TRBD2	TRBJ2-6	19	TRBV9	CASSSTSGGAGSGANVLTF	TGTGCCAGCAGCTCGACTAGCGGGGGGGCCGGCTCTGGGGCCAACGTCCTGACTTTC
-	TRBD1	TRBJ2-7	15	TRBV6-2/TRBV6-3	CASSYEDREIYEQYF	TGTGCCAGCAGTTACGAGGACAGGGAAATCTACGAGCAGTACTTC
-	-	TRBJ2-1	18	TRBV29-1	CSVEGSLGAGPPWGEQFF	TGCAGCGTTGAAGGATCCCTTGGGGCTGGCCCTCCTTGGGGTGAGCAGTTCTTC
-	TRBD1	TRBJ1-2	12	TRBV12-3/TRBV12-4	CASSRGHFGYTF	TGTGCCAGCAGCAGGGGGCATTTCGGCTACACCTTC
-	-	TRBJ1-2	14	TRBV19	CASSTGVGHYGYTF	TGTGCCAGTAGTACAGGGGTAGGACACTATGGCTACACCTTC
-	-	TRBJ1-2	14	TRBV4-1	CASSQDPGNYGYTF	TGCGCCAGCAGCCAAGATCCAGGTAACTATGGCTACACCTTC
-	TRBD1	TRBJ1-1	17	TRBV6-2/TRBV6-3	CASSPRRDRGPNTEAFF	TGTGCCAGCAGCCCTCGGCGGGACAGGGGGCCGAACACTGAAGCTTTCTTT
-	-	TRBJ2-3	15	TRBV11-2	CASSIRDMSTDTQYF	TGTGCCAGCAGCATCCGGGACATGAGCACAGATACGCAGTATTTT
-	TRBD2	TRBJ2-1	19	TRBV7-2	CASSPRPGTSGGVRNEQFF	TGTGCCAGCAGCCCACGTCCCGGGACTAGCGGGGGGGTAAGAAATGAGCAGTTCTTC
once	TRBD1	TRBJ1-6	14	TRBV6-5	CASSTTGANSPLHF	TGTGCCAGCAGTACGACAGGGGCGAATTCACCCCTCCACTTT
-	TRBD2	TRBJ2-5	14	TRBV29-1	CSVPGGAYQETQYF	TGCAGCGTTCCCGGGGGGGCGTACCAAGAGACCCAGTACTTC
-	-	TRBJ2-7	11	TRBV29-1	CSVERNYEQYF	TGCAGCGTTGAGAGGAATTACGAGCAGTACTTC
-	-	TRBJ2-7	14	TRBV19	CASSFGITSYEQYF	TGTGCCAGTAGTTTCGGGATTACCTCCTACGAGCAGTACTTC
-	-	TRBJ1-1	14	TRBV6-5	CASSQQGPNTEAFF	TGTGCCAGCAGTCAACAGGGACCTAACACTGAAGCTTTCTTT
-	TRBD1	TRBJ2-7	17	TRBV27	CASSLSFGGTGTYEQYF	TGTGCCAGCAGTTTATCTTTTGGAGGGACAGGGACCTACGAGCAGTACTTC
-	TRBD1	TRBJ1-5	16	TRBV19	CASSTSSDRAWQPQHF	TGTGCCAGTAGTACCTCCTCGGACAGGGCCTGGCAGCCCCAGCATTTT
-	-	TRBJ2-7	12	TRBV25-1	CASRLNRDEQYF	TGTGCCAGCAGACTAAATCGGGACGAGCAGTACTTC
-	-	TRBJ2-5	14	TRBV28	CASIGGGGRETQYF	TGTGCCAGCATCGGGGGAGGGGGAAGAGAGACCCAGTACTTC
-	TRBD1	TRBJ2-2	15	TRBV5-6	CASSMTGSSVGELFF	TGTGCCAGCAGTATGACAGGGTCTTCTGTCGGGGAGCTGTTTTTT
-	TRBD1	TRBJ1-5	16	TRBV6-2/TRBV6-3	CASSYETGRTDQPQHF	TGTGCCAGCAGTTACGAGACAGGGAGGACTGATCAGCCCCAGCATTTT
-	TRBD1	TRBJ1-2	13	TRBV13	CASSSIGQGIFTF	TGTGCCAGCAGCTCAATCGGACAGGGGATTTTCACCTTC
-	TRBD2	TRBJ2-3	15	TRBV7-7	CASSLRGGGTDTQYF	TGTGCCAGCAGCTTACGCGGGGGGGGCACAGATACGCAGTATTTT
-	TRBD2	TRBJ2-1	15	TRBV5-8	CASSPGLAGYNEQFF	TGTGCCAGCAGCCCCGGACTAGCGGGCTACAATGAGCAGTTCTTC
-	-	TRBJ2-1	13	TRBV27	CASSMGQNNEQFF	TGTGCCAGCAGTATGGGACAAAACAATGAGCAGTTCTTC
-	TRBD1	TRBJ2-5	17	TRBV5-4	CASSRPAGTGFSETQYF	TGTGCCAGCAGCCGACCCGCCGGGACAGGGTTTTCAGAGACCCAGTACTTC
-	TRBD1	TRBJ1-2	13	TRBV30	CLTDRGGSYGYTF	TGTTTGACCGACAGGGGCGGAAGCTATGGCTACACCTTC
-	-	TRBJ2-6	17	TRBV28	CASSTPRVGSGANVLTF	TGTGCCAGCAGTACTCCGAGGGTAGGATCTGGGGCCAACGTCCTGACTTTC
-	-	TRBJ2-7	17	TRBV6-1	CASSEYFDLAGIYEQYF	TGTGCCAGCAGTGAATATTTTGATTTGGCAGGGATCTACGAGCAGTACTTC
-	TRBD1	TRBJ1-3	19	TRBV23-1	CASSRGGLGTGLVENTIYF	TGCGCCAGCAGTCGCGGTGGTTTGGGGACAGGGCTCGTCGAAAACACCATATATTTT
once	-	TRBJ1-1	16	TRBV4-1	CASSHSPAGAYTEAFF	TGCGCCAGCAGCCACTCCCCGGCAGGGGCTTACACTGAAGCTTTCTTT
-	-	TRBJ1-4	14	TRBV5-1	CASSLEGPNEKLFF	TGCGCCAGCAGCTTGGAGGGGCCCAATGAAAAACTGTTTTTT
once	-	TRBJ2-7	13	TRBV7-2	CASSFGGRDEQYF	TGTGCCAGCAGCTTCGGGGGGCGGGACGAGCAGTACTTC
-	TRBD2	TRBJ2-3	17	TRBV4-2	CASSQDSASGGADTQYF	TGTGCCAGCAGCCAAGATAGCGCTAGCGGGGGGGCAGATACGCAGTATTTT
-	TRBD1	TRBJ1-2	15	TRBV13	CASSLETGGIYGYTF	TGTGCCAGCAGCTTAGAAACAGGGGGCATCTATGGCTACACCTTC
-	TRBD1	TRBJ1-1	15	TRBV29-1	CSVGPHDRGPTEAFF	TGCAGCGTTGGCCCCCACGACAGGGGGCCCACTGAAGCTTTCTTT
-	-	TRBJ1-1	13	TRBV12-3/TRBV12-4	CASRQGSYTEAFF	TGTGCCAGCAGGCAGGGAAGTTACACTGAAGCTTTCTTT
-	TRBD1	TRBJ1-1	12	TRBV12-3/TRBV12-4	CASSLQGNEAFF	TGTGCCAGCAGCTTACAGGGGAATGAAGCTTTCTTT
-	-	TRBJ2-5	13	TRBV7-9	CASSLDSQETQYF	TGTGCCAGCAGCTTAGACTCCCAAGAGACCCAGTACTTC
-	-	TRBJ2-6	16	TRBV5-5	CASSLNRPSGANVLTF	TGTGCCAGCAGCTTGAACAGACCCTCTGGGGCCAACGTCCTGACTTTC
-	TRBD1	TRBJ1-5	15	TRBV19	CASSRGTGGNQPQHF	TGTGCCAGTAGTAGGGGGACAGGGGGCAATCAGCCCCAGCATTTT
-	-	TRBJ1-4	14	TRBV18	CASSPPGNNEKLFF	TGTGCCAGCTCACCTCCCGGGAATAATGAAAAACTGTTTTTT
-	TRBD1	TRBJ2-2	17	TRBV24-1	CATSDPTDRGQAGELFF	TGTGCCACCAGTGACCCAACCGACAGGGGGCAGGCCGGGGAGCTGTTTTTT
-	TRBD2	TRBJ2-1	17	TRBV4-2	CASSLESGGVSYNEQFF	TGTGCCAGCAGCCTAGAAAGCGGGGGGGTTTCCTACAATGAGCAGTTCTTC
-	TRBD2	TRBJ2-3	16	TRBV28	CASSDPRSGGTDTQYF	TGTGCCAGCAGTGACCCGAGGAGCGGGGGCACAGATACGCAGTATTTT
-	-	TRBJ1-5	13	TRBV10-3	CATQGLQGQPQHF	TGTGCCACCCAAGGCCTCCAGGGGCAGCCCCAGCATTTT
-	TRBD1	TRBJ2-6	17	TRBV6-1	CASSAGTGGSGANVLTF	TGTGCCAGCAGTGCCGGGACAGGGGGCTCTGGGGCCAACGTCCTGACTTTC
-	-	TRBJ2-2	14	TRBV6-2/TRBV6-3	CASSTPRGAGELFF	TGTGCCAGCAGTACCCCGCGGGGCGCCGGGGAGCTGTTTTTT
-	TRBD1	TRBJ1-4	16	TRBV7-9	CASSLADLGQGEKLFF	TGTGCCAGCAGCTTAGCAGATTTGGGACAGGGTGAAAAACTGTTTTTT
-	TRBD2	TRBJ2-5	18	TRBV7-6	CASSSGLAEYERGETQYF	TGTGCCAGCAGCTCCGGACTAGCGGAGTACGAGCGGGGGGAGACCCAGTACTTC
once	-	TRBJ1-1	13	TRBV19	CASSIAAAVEAFF	TGTGCCAGTAGTATAGCGGCAGCGGTGGAAGCTTTCTTT
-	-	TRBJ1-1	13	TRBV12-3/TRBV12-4	CASSLLRGTEAFF	TGTGCCAGCAGTTTATTAAGGGGCACTGAAGCTTTCTTT
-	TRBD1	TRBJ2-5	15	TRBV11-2	CASSFRGTDQETQYF	TGTGCCAGCAGTTTTAGGGGGACAGATCAAGAGACCCAGTACTTC
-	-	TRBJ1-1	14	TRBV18	CASSPRVMNTEAFF	TGTGCCAGCTCACCACGAGTCATGAACACTGAAGCTTTCTTT